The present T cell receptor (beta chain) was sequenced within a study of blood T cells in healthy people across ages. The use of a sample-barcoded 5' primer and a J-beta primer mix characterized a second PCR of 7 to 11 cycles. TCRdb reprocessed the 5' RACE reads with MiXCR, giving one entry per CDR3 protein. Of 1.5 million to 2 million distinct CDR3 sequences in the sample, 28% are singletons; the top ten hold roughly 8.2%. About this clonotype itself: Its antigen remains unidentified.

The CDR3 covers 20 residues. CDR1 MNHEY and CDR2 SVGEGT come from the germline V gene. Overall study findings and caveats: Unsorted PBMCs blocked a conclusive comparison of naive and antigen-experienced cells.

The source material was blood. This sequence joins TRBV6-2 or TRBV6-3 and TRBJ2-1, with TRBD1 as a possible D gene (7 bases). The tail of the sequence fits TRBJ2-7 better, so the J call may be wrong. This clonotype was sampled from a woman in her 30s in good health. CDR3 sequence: CASSYSRQGERRGSYNEQYF. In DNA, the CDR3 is TGTGCCAGCAGTTACTCCAGGCAGGGGGAGCGGAGGGGTTCCTACAATGAGCAGTACTTC.